This T cell receptor (beta chain) was sequenced for a study of blood T cell repertoires in COVID-19. Study summary: Spain, Italy and the United States supplied samples that represented acute and convalescent COVID-19. PBMCs, B-cell-depleted T cells, or T cells were the source of the cDNA or gDNA that made up the material.

In its sample, this clone was seen once. Methods used by the authors: The authors estimated nucleated cell counts from reference gene primer amplification. The repertoire was sequenced with immunoSEQ multiplex PCR; TCRdb's copy has only in-frame clones and lacks some. The D gene and trimming were derived from the DNA, and the V and J assignments and clone size from that table. Of roughly 260,000 clones detected, approximately 89% appear once; the ten largest clones hold approximately 2.3%. The length of the CDR3 is 13 residues. V gave up 5 bases and J gave up 7 bases, with 9 bases separating them. J is TRBJ1-6 and V is TRBV12-3 or TRBV12-4, with D possibly TRBD1 on 5 matching bases. The TCR sequence derives from a woman in her forties or fifties with acute or convalescent COVID-19. Sequenced material: peripheral blood. The CDR3 protein is CASSDRTNSPLHF. CDR3 coding DNA: TGTGCCAGCAGTGACAGAACAAATTCACCCCTCCACTTT.